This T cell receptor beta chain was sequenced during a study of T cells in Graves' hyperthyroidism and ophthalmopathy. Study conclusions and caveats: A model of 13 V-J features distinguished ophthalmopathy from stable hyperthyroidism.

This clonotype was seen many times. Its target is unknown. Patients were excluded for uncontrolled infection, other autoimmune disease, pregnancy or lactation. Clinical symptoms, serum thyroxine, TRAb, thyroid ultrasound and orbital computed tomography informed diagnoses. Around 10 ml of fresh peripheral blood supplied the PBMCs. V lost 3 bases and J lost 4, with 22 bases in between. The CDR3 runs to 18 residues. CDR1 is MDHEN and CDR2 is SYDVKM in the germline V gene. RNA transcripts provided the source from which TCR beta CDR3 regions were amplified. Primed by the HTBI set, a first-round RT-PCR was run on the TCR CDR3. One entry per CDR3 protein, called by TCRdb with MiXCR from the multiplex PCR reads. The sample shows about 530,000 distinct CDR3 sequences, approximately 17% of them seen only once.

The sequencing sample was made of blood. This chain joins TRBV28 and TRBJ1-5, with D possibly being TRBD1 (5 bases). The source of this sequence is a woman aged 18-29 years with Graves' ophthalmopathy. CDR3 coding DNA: TGTGCCAGCAGTTTTGTGGGGGAGGGCAATTTATGGAATCAGCCCCAGCATTTT. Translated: CASSFVGEGNLWNQPQHF. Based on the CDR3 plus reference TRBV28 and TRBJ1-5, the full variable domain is DVKVTQSSRYLVKRTGEKVFLECVQDMDHENMFWYRQDPGLGLRLIYFSYDVKMKEKGDIPEGYSVSREKKERFSLILESASTNQTSMYLCASSFVGEGNLWNQPQHFGDGTRLSIL.